The rows below give T cell receptor beta chains drawn from one sample of a study of cytomegalovirus exposure and HLA in healthy donors. Clones were read by immunoSEQ multiplex PCR, and TCRdb kept only the in-frame ones, dropping some. Among under 200,000 clones listed, around 75% were seen once. The specimen was PBMCs. The receptors here all came from a woman between 50 and 59 years old in good health and CMV-seropositive. CDR3s include the opening cysteine and the closing phenylalanine or tryptophan. The order of the fields is D gene, clone size, J gene, V gene, CDR3 protein, CDR3 DNA. D genes are given only for firm matches. Only part of the rows carry a size: once, few, many, or a class if the clone is expanded.

-	-	TRBJ1-2	TRBV7-9	CASSLAGVSYGYTF	TGTGCCAGCAGCCTGGCGGGGGTCAGCTATGGCTACACCTTC
-	-	TRBJ1-1	TRBV18	CASSPTGNTEAFF	TGTGCCAGCTCACCTACAGGGAACACTGAAGCTTTCTTT
TRBD2	-	TRBJ2-5	TRBV12-5	CASGSGLAGGRETQYF	TGTGCTAGTGGTTCCGGACTAGCGGGGGGTAGAGAGACCCAGTACTTC
-	-	TRBJ2-4	TRBV7-2	CASSLDRTTLNIQYF	TGTGCCAGCAGCTTAGACCGGACAACGTTAAACATTCAGTACTTC
TRBD1	-	TRBJ1-6	TRBV5-1	CASSRYRGGNSPLHF	TGCGCCAGCAGCCGTTACAGGGGGGGTAATTCACCCCTCCACTTT
-	-	TRBJ1-4	TRBV2	CASSESGLAGNEKLFF	TGTGCCAGCAGTGAATCGGGTCTCGCGGGGAATGAAAAACTGTTTTTT
-	few	TRBJ1-6	TRBV30	CAWSDPSSPLHF	TGTGCCTGGAGTGACCCCAGTTCACCCCTCCACTTT
TRBD1	-	TRBJ2-7	TRBV29-1	CSVDGGTGVHEQYF	TGCAGCGTTGATGGCGGGACAGGGGTCCACGAGCAGTACTTC
TRBD1	-	TRBJ1-2	TRBV19	CASSKDRGRYGYTF	TGTGCCAGTAGTAAGGACAGGGGTCGGTATGGCTACACCTTC
-	-	TRBJ1-3	TRBV6-1	CASSPEGGAGNTIYF	TGTGCCAGCAGTCCCGAGGGGGGGGCCGGAAACACCATATATTTT
TRBD2	-	TRBJ2-1	TRBV5-6	CASSRLAGNYNEQFF	TGTGCCAGCAGCCGTCTAGCGGGGAACTACAATGAGCAGTTCTTC
-	-	TRBJ1-2	TRBV18	CASSPTFRDSYGYTF	TGTGCCAGCTCACCTACCTTCAGGGACTCCTATGGCTACACCTTC
TRBD1	-	TRBJ1-1	TRBV19	CASTVTDRAGDTEAFF	TGTGCCAGTACCGTTACGGACAGGGCGGGTGACACTGAAGCTTTCTTT
-	-	TRBJ1-3	TRBV7-8	CASSSGGQTSGNTIYF	TGTGCCAGCAGCTCAGGAGGACAGACCTCTGGAAACACCATATATTTT
TRBD1	-	TRBJ1-6	TRBV13	CASSSDRDLSPLHF	TGTGCCAGCAGCTCGGACAGGGATCTGTCACCCCTCCACTTT
-	-	TRBJ1-6	TRBV5-6	CASSFLQTYNSPLHF	TGTGCCAGCAGCTTTCTACAGACCTATAATTCACCCCTCCACTTT